The 27 T cell receptor beta chains given below trace back to one sample, sequenced in a study of blood T cell repertoires in COVID-19. The table came from immunoSEQ multiplex PCR; TCRdb's copy has only in-frame clones and leaves some out. Of roughly 500,000 clones listed, approximately 85% are singletons. Sequencing input: peripheral blood. The receptors come from a human donor in a cohort sampled during active COVID-19.

The V gene is TRBV15, the J gene TRBJ1-5; D possibly corresponds to TRBD1 (5 bases). Germline V CDR1 and CDR2: LNHNV, YYDKDF (reference sequence). V was pared by 3 bases and J by 0 bases, with 9 bases between. The CDR3 spans 15 residues. In DNA, the CDR3 is TGTGCCACCAGCAGCAAAGGGGCTAGCAATCAGCCCCAGCATTTT. Its translation: CATSSKGASNQPQHF.

This clone occurred a few times. This chain uses TRBV19 with TRBJ1-5, with D uncertain. The CDR3 is made up of 13 amino acids. The V and J ends lost 1 base and 3 bases respectively, with 4 bases between them. Germline values: CDR1 LNHDA, CDR2 SQIVND (reference sequence). The CDR3, as DNA: TGTGCCAGTAGTATAGCCCACAATCAGCCCCAGCATTTT. As protein: CASSIAHNQPQHF.

This chain links TRBV2 with TRBJ2-3; 8 bases align to TRBD2. The CDR3 length is 15 residues. The J segment lost 2 bases and the V segment lost 7 bases, leaving 8 bases of the junction unmatched. Germline V lookup: CDR1 SNHLY, CDR2 FYNNEI. The CDR3 spells CASNLLAGFTDTQYF. DNA of the CDR3: TGTGCCAGCAATTTATTAGCGGGGTTCACAGATACGCAGTATTTT.

This sequence joins TRBV6-5 and TRBJ2-1, with 15 bases that match TRBD2. Germline CDR1 and CDR2: MNHEY and SVGAGI. The CDR3 spans 15 residues. Trimming cost V 7 bases and J 7 bases; bases outside gene matches: 5. The CDR3 nucleotides read TGTGCCAGCATACAGGGACTAGCGGGAGGTAATGAGCAGTTCTTC. This sequence encodes CASIQGLAGGNEQFF.

The chain links TRBV9 to TRBJ2-1; unclear D gene. Per the germline V gene, CDR1 is SGDLS and CDR2 is YYNGEE. V lost 2 bases and J lost 10, with 13 bases in between. CDR3 length equals 13 residues. The CDR3 DNA follows: TGTGCCAGCAGCGTCATAGATCGCAAGGAGCAGTTCTTC. Its protein is CASSVIDRKEQFF.

The rearrangement links TRBV3-1 (or the pseudogene TRBV3-2) to TRBJ1-2, with D possibly TRBD1 on 6 matching bases. V shed 1 base and J shed 3 bases, with 12 bases lying between them. This CDR3 has 15 residues. Germline CDR1 LGHDT, CDR2 YNNKEL (reference sequence). This CDR3 reads CASSQGSTGYYGYTF. CDR3 coding DNA: TGTGCCAGCAGCCAAGGCTCGACAGGCTACTATGGCTACACCTTC.

The V and J genes are TRBV3-1 (or the pseudogene TRBV3-2) and TRBJ2-5; 7 bases are a match to TRBD2. The CDR3 extends over 16 amino acids. With 2 bases clipped from V and 2 bases from J, the junction kept 8 bases outside the gene matches. Germline V CDR1 and CDR2: LGHDT, YNNKEL (reference sequence). The CDR3 loop is CASSQSLAVKQETQYF. As DNA, the CDR3 is TGTGCCAGCAGCCAATCCCTAGCGGTGAAACAAGAGACCCAGTACTTC.

There are a few counts of this clone. The chain couples TRBV7-2 to TRBJ1-6, with D tentatively TRBD1 (5 bases). The germline V gene has CDR1 SGHTA and CDR2 FQGNSA. V dropped 6 bases and J dropped 6 bases, with 15 bases sitting between them. The CDR3 has 15 residues. For the CDR3, the DNA is TGTGCCAGCAGACAATCGACACAGGCTAATTCACCCCTCCACTTT. Amino acids: CASRQSTQANSPLHF.

The V call is TRBV30, the J call TRBJ1-1, with unresolved D. CDR1 GTSNPN and CDR2 SVGIG come from the germline V gene (reference sequence). CDR3 length equals 13 residues. V was trimmed by 3 bases and J by 0 bases, leaving 8 bases between them. CDR3 amino acids: CAWRVTVNTEAFF. CDR3 in DNA: TGTGCCTGGAGAGTAACGGTGAACACTGAAGCTTTCTTT.

V and J are TRBV27 and TRBJ2-3; a weak D match, TRBD1 (5 bases). The CDR3 is made up of 16 amino acids. V lost 5 bases, J lost 3 bases, and 18 bases lay in between. From germline, CDR1 is MNHEY and CDR2 SMNVEV (reference sequence). The DNA for the CDR3 is TGTGCCAGCAGTCCGATGGCAGGGCTTAGGACAGATACGCAGTATTTT. Its protein is CASSPMAGLRTDTQYF.

This sequence joins TRBV5-1 and TRBJ2-7; 9 bases are a match to TRBD2. This CDR3 has 15 residues. Germline trimming cut 0 bases from V and 6 bases from J; bases unmatched to any gene: 7. Germline V gene sequence: CDR1 SGHRS, CDR2 YFSETQ. The CDR3 DNA sequence: TGCGCCAGCAGCTTGGGTGTTAGCGGGAGAGGCGAGCAGTACTTC. Protein product: CASSLGVSGRGEQYF. Looking up the rest from reference TRBV5-1 and TRBJ2-7 gives the full variable domain: KAGVTQTPRYLIKTRGQQVTLSCSPISGHRSVSWYQQTPGQGLQFLFEYFSETQRNKGNFPGRFSGRQFSNSRSEMNVSTLELGDSALYLCASSLGVSGRGEQYFGPGTRLTVT.

CDR3 coding DNA: TGTGCCAGCAATCGTGCTAACTATGGCTACACCTTC. Translation gives CASNRANYGYTF. The rearrangement links TRBV2 to TRBJ1-2; D gene uncertain. Germline-derived CDR1 and CDR2 are SNHLY and FYNNEI. Deletions cut 7 bases from V and 0 bases from J, with 6 bases between. The CDR3 sequence is 12 residues long.

This chain connects TRBV28 to TRBJ2-4; TRBD1 might be the D (6 bases). Trimming removed 3 bases from V and 6 bases from J, with 15 bases in between. Germline V gene sequence: CDR1 MDHEN, CDR2 SYDVKM. The CDR3 sequence is 15 residues long. CDR3 nucleotides: TGTGCCAGCAGTTTGACGATACAGGGCAGAAACATTCAGTACTTC. It codes for CASSLTIQGRNIQYF.

This rearrangement joins TRBV5-8 to TRBJ2-2; no definite D call. Germline lookup yields CDR1 SGHTS and CDR2 YDEGEE. The CDR3 covers 16 residues. V lost 0 bases and J 1 base, leaving 10 bases between the germline ends. CDR3 region: CASSLVPYLNTGELFF. CDR3 in DNA: TGTGCCAGCAGCTTGGTGCCCTACCTGAACACCGGGGAGCTGTTTTTT.

As regards this clone: The junction does not match germline at one end; this may be a read error. The chain has TRBV2 and TRBJ2-2; 7 bases match TRBD2. The CDR3 totals 17 residues. CDR1 SNHLY and CDR2 FYNNEI come from the germline V gene. CDR3 protein: CASSQAGGRILTGELFF. CDR3 DNA sequence: TGTGCCAGCAGTCAAGCAGGCGGGAGAATCTTGACCGGGGAGCTGTTTTTT.

This chain connects TRBV11-1 to TRBJ2-7, with 9 bases that match TRBD1. CDR3 length: 14 amino acids. Trimming removed 5 bases from V and 9 bases from J; junction bases left unmatched: 11. The germline V gene has CDR1 SGHAT and CDR2 FQDESV (reference sequence). For the CDR3, the DNA is TGTGCCAGCAGCGCTGGGACAGGGTCTAGCGCGCAGTACTTC. Its translation is CASSAGTGSSAQYF.

V and J are TRBV5-1 and TRBJ2-3, with 14 nucleotides matching TRBD2. J lost 1 base, V lost 3 bases, and 4 bases had no gene match. CDR3 length equals 17 residues. The V gene's germline CDR1 is SGHRS and CDR2 YFSETQ. The CDR3 sequence: CASSWGTSGSRTDTQYF. CDR3 sequence (DNA): TGCGCCAGCAGCTGGGGGACTAGCGGGAGCCGCACAGATACGCAGTATTTT.

This clone occurred once. At one end, the junction sequence differs from germline, possibly due to a read error. The chain links TRBV7-7 to TRBJ2-5; 8 bases are a match to TRBD1. This CDR3 has 13 residues. In germline, CDR1 is SSHAT, CDR2 FNYEAQ (reference sequence). CDR3 protein: CASSTDREETQYF. The CDR3 coding sequence is TGTGCTAGCAGCACGGACAGGGAGGAGACCCAGTACTTC. Full variable domain (outside the CDR3, taken from reference TRBV7-7 and TRBJ2-5): GAGVSQSPRYKVTKRGQDVTLRCDPISSHATLYWYQQALGQGPEFLTYFNYEAQPDKSGLPSDRFSAERPEGSISTLTIQRTEQRDSAMYRCASSTDREETQYFGPGTRLLVL.

V and J are TRBV3-1 (or the pseudogene TRBV3-2) and TRBJ2-3; maybe TRBD2 (5 bases). The CDR3 loop spans 12 amino acids. Germline V gene lookup returns CDR1 LGHDT and CDR2 YNNKEL (reference sequence). V was shortened by 4 bases and J by 8 bases, with 10 bases between the two germline ends. The CDR3 is CASSPGIGTQYF. The CDR3 bases are TGTGCCAGCAGCCCCGGGATTGGTACGCAGTATTTT.

This chain joins TRBV2 and TRBJ2-3; D is possibly TRBD2 (5 bases). V lost 8 bases and J lost 2, with 14 bases in between. The germline V gene encodes CDR1 SNHLY and CDR2 FYNNEI. CDR3 length equals 14 residues. The CDR3 loop reads CASLGGLLTDTQYF. CDR3 coding DNA: TGTGCCAGCTTAGGTGGACTTCTCACAGATACGCAGTATTTT.

The chain has TRBV12-3 or TRBV12-4 and TRBJ1-2; no definite D call. The CDR3 has 12 amino acids. Trimming cost V 7 bases and J 5 bases, with 11 bases left between them. For the CDR3, the DNA is TGTGCCAGCAATTGGGCAGGTTATGGCTACACCTTC. Translation gives CASNWAGYGYTF.

This clone was recorded only once. The rearrangement joins TRBV24-1 to TRBJ2-1; 7 bases map to TRBD2. The CDR3 is 13 residues long. The V segment lost 6 bases and the J segment 4 bases; nucleotides outside the gene matches: 2. The germline CDR1 and CDR2 sequences are KGHDR and SFDVKD. CDR3 in DNA: TGTGCCACCAGTCCAGCGGGGTACAATGAGCAGTTCTTC. Protein: CATSPAGYNEQFF.

The CDR3 region has the DNA TGTGCCATCGAGAGTGCTACGGGACTTCCTTGGGCAGAGACCCAGTACTTC. As protein: CAIESATGLPWAETQYF. This chain links TRBV10-3 with TRBJ2-5, with D perhaps matching TRBD2 (6 bases). CDR1 ENHRY and CDR2 SYGVKD come from the germline V gene. Trimming removed 8 bases from V and 4 bases from J, with 26 bases in between. CDR3 size: 17 residues.

This clone was detected only a few times. V gene TRBV29-1 combines with J gene TRBJ2-5; D remains unclear. Between the trimmed V and J ends, which lost 5 bases and 5 bases, there was a span of 12 bases. The CDR3 spans 12 residues. Germline CDR1 and CDR2: SQVTM and ANQGSEA. CDR3 coding DNA: TGCAGCGTTTCAGACCCCAGGGAGACCCAGTACTTC. Its translation: CSVSDPRETQYF.

The rearrangement links TRBV29-1 to TRBJ1-2, with TRBD1 as a possible D gene (5 bases). The V end lost 1 base, the J end lost 3 bases, and 15 bases lay between the germline ends. The CDR3 runs 15 residues. CDR1 is SQVTM and CDR2 is ANQGSEA in the germline V gene. CDR3: CSVEVSKGAYYGYTF. CDR3 bases: TGCAGCGTTGAAGTATCGAAAGGGGCCTACTATGGCTACACCTTC.

The chain combines TRBV29-1 with TRBJ2-7; a weak D match, TRBD1 (6 bases). V lost 5 bases and J 4 bases, leaving 18 bases between the germline ends. There are 14 residues in the CDR3. Germline V gene lookup returns CDR1 SQVTM and CDR2 ANQGSEA. DNA for the CDR3: TGCAGCGTTAGACGGAACTGGCAGGGGTACGAGCAGTACTTC. Amino acid sequence: CSVRRNWQGYEQYF.

The V and J genes are TRBV7-3 and TRBJ1-1; 11 bases match TRBD1. CDR3 length equals 13 residues. The V gene end was trimmed by 5 bases and the J gene end by 11 bases; junction bases not matched to a gene: 7. Germline-derived CDR1 and CDR2 are SGHTA and FQGTGA. The chain's CDR3 is CASSLGQGGAAFF. CDR3 DNA sequence: TGTGCCAGCAGCCTGGGACAGGGGGGTGCTGCTTTCTTT.